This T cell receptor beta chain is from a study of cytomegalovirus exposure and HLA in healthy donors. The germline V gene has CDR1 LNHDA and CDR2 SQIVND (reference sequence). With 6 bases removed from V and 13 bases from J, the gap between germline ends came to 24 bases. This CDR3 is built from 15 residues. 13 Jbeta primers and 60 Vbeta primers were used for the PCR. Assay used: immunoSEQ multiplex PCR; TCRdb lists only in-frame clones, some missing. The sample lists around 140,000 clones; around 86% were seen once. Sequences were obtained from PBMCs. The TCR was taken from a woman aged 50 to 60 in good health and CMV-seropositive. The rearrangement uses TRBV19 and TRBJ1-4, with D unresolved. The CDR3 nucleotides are TGTGCCAGTAGCCACCCAGGACGGGAGGTAGGGAGACTGTTTTTT. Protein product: CASSHPGREVGRLFF. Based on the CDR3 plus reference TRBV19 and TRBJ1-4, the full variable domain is DGGITQSPKYLFRKEGQNVTLSCEQNLNHDAMYWYRQDPGQGLRLIYYSQIVNDFQKGDIAEGYSVSREKKESFPLTVTSAQKNPTAFYLCASSHPGREVGRLFFGSGTQLSVL.